Listed below are T cell receptor beta chains from one sample, sequenced in a study of blood T cell repertoires in COVID-19. Repertoires were generated with immunoSEQ multiplex PCR, while TCRdb's copy carries only in-frame clones and drops some. The sample records about 330,000 clones, roughly 88% being singletons. Sequencing was performed on peripheral blood. These receptors were collected from a woman aged 50 to 65 with active or convalescent COVID-19. CDR3s include the opening cysteine and the closing phenylalanine or tryptophan. A D gene is named only where the DNA matches it firmly. For some rows the clone size is stated as once, few or many, or as a class when expanded; others skip it.

v_call	d_call	clone_size	cdr3_aa
TRBV18	NA	NA	CASSPGVAQPQHF
TRBV6-5	TRBD1	NA	CASSPVGQGSSPLHF
TRBV9	TRBD1	NA	CASSVGRGSDGYTF
TRBV7-2	NA	NA	CASSLAETGPQHF
TRBV7-2	TRBD1	NA	CASSPRRGSYNEQFF
TRBV28	NA	NA	CASSGPDSPEAFF
TRBV15	NA	NA	CATSITGTYEQYF
TRBV7-2	NA	NA	CASSSYPLYEQYF
TRBV5-1	TRBD1	NA	CASGPTGGLDYGYTF
TRBV7-9	NA	NA	CASSAADNSGNTIYF
TRBV15	NA	NA	CATSRDPAAGYNEQFF
TRBV7-9	NA	NA	CASSLVRVNTEAFF
TRBV2	NA	NA	CASSEAPRRKGPSYEQYF
TRBV2	NA	once	CASSVGGISTDTQYF
TRBV7-9	TRBD2	NA	CASSLAGGRTEQYF
TRBV6-5	NA	NA	CASSYSRRTPYNEQFF
TRBV7-3	TRBD2	NA	CASSLSSGAPNEQFF
TRBV11-1	TRBD2	NA	CASSLAGEQETQYF
TRBV2	TRBD1	once	CASSEGTGVFYGYTF
TRBV7-9	TRBD1	NA	CASSHLTGRGTEAFF
TRBV2	NA	NA	CASSDRDRRIVDEQFF
TRBV13	TRBD1	NA	CASSLRAQGGARKETQYF
TRBV7-2	NA	NA	CASSSSINANNYGYTF
TRBV2	TRBD1	NA	CASSRGQGLRTDTQYF
TRBV7-9	NA	NA	CASSPSGASGNTIYF
TRBV4-2	TRBD2	NA	CASSQDRGLEETQYF
TRBV5-1	TRBD1	NA	CASSIRTGADQPQHF
TRBV10-3	NA	NA	CAISQGSLETQYF
TRBV7-2	TRBD1	NA	CASSHGQGRTEPFF
TRBV24-1	NA	NA	CATSDSGRGNTEAFF
TRBV10-3	TRBD2	NA	CAISPSSLLAGGGYNEQFF
TRBV4-1	NA	NA	CASSPTKNYGYTF
TRBV9	TRBD1	once	CASSATGEKLFF
TRBV4-1	NA	NA	CASTKEGGLKNIQYF
TRBV6-6	TRBD1	NA	CASSPMIPQLETGQAGQPQHF
TRBV27	NA	NA	CASSKVRLDYEQYF
TRBV7-2	NA	few	CASSSGGGGTPLHF
TRBV6-5	NA	NA	CASSYSIGAGTGELFF
TRBV12-3/TRBV12-4	TRBD1	NA	CASGPLQGTQYF
TRBV3-1/TRBV3-2	NA	NA	CASSQGVEPQHF
TRBV5-1	TRBD1	NA	CASSGGQGVEGNTIYF
TRBV7-2	NA	NA	CASSFGRARGGYTF
TRBV19	TRBD2	once	CASSIGLAGAANEQFF